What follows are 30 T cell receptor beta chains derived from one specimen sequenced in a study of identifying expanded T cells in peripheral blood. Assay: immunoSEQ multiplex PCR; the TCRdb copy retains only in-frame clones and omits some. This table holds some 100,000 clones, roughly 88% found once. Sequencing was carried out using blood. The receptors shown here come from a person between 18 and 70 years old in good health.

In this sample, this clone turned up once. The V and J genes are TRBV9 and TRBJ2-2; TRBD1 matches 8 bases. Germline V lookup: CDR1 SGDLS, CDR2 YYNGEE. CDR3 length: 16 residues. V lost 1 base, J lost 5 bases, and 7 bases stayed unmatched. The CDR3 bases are TGTGCCAGCAGCGTACGCGGGGACAGGACAACCGGGGAGCTGTTTTTT. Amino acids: CASSVRGDRTTGELFF.

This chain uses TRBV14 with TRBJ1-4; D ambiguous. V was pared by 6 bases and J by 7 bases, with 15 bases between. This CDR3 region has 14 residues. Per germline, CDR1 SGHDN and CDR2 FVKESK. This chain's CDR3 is CASSRSGAVEKLFF. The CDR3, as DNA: TGTGCCAGCAGTCGTTCGGGAGCCGTTGAAAAACTGTTTTTT.

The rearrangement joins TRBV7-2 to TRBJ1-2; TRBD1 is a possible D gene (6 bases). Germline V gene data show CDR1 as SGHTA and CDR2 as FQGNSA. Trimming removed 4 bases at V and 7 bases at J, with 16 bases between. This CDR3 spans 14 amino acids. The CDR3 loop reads CASSSRTASGGYTF. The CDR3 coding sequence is TGTGCCAGCAGCTCGCGGACAGCCTCGGGTGGCTACACCTTC.

CDR3 nucleotide sequence: TGTGCCAGCAGCGGTCCCCCTGTGGGAGGCACTGAAGCTTTCTTT. It translates to CASSGPPVGGTEAFF. This chain joins TRBV9 and TRBJ1-1, with unresolved D. The CDR3 is 15 residues long. The germline V and J ends were trimmed by 3 bases and 4 bases, with 16 bases remaining between them. The V gene's germline CDR1 is SGDLS and CDR2 YYNGEE.

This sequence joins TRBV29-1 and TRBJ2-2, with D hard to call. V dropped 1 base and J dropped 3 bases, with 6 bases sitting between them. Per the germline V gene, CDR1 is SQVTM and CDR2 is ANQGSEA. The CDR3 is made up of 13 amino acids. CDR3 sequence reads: CSVEGGYTGELFF. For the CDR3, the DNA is TGCAGCGTTGAAGGGGGATACACCGGGGAGCTGTTTTTT.

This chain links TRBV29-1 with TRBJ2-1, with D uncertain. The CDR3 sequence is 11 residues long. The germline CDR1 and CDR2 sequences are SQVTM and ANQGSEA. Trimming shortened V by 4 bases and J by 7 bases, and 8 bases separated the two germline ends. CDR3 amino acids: CSVVDGNEQFF. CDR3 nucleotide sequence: TGCAGCGTTGTTGACGGGAATGAGCAGTTCTTC.

Here the CDR3 reads CASSLAHRDPNYGYTF. Written as DNA, the CDR3 is TGTGCCAGCAGCTTAGCGCACAGGGATCCTAACTATGGCTACACCTTC. The chain joins TRBV7-2 to TRBJ1-2, with D perhaps matching TRBD1 (6 bases). There are 16 residues in the CDR3. With 0 bases removed from V and 0 bases from J, the gap between germline ends came to 11 bases. Per germline, CDR1 SGHTA and CDR2 FQGNSA.

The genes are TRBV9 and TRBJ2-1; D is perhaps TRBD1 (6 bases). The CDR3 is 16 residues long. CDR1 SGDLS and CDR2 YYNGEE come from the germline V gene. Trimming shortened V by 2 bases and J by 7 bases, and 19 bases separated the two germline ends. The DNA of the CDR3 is TGTGCCAGCAGCGTGGGGGTTGGGGGCGGAAGGAATGAGCAGTTCTTC. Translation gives CASSVGVGGGRNEQFF. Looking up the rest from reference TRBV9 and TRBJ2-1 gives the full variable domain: DSGVTQTPKHLITATGQRVTLRCSPRSGDLSVYWYQQSLDQGLQFLIQYYNGEERAKGNILERFSAQQFPDLHSELNLSSLELGDSALYFCASSVGVGGGRNEQFFGPGTRLTVL.

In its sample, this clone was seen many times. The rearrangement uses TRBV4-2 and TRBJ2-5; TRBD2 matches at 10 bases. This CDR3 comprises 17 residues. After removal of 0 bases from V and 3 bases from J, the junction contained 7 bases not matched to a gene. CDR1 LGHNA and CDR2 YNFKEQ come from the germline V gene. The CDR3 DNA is TGTGCCAGCAGCCAAGACAGGGGGCTAGCGGGAGAAGAGACCCAGTACTTC. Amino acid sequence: CASSQDRGLAGEETQYF.

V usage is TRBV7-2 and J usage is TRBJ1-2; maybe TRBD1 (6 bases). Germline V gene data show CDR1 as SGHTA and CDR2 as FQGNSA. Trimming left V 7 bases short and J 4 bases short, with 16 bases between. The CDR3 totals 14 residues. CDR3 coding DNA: TGTGCCAGCACCCCTTCGACAGGAACCTATGGCTACACCTTC. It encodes CASTPSTGTYGYTF.

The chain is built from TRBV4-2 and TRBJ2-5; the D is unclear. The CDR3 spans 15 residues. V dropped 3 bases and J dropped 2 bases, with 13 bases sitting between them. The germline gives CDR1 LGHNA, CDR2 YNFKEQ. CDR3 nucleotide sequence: TGTGCCAGCAGCCACCTTAAGGACGGACAAGAGACCCAGTACTTC. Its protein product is CASSHLKDGQETQYF.

This chain's CDR3 is CASNKGGQARNTEAFF. In DNA form, the CDR3 reads TGTGCCAGTAATAAGGGCGGGCAGGCCAGGAACACTGAAGCTTTCTTT. The V gene is TRBV19, the J gene TRBJ1-1; D ambiguous. The V end was cut by 7 bases, the J end by 1 base, with 19 bases between. CDR1 is LNHDA and CDR2 is SQIVND in the germline V gene (reference sequence). The CDR3 contains 16 residues.

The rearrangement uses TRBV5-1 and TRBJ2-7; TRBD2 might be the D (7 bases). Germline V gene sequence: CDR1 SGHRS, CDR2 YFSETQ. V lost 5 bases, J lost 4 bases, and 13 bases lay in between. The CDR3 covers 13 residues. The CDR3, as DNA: TGCGCCAGCAGGGGGGGGCCCACATACGAGCAGTACTTC. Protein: CASRGGPTYEQYF.

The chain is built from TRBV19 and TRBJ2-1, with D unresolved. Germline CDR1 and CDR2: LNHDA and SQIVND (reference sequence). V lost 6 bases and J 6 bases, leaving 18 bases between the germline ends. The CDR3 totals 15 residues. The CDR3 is CASSLPLMFPNEQFF. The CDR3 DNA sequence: TGTGCCAGTAGCCTGCCCCTAATGTTCCCCAATGAGCAGTTCTTC.

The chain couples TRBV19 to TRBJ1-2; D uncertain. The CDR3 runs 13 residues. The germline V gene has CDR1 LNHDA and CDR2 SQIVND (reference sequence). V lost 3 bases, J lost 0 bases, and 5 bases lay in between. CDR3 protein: CASSIRANYGYTF. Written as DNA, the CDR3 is TGTGCCAGTAGTATTAGAGCTAACTATGGCTACACCTTC.

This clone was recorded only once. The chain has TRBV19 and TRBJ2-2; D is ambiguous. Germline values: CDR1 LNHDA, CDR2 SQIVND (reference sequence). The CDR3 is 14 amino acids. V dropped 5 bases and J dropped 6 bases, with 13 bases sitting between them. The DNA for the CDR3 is TGTGCCAGTAGTCCCTATTGGCCCCCCGGGGAGCTGTTTTTT. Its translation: CASSPYWPPGELFF. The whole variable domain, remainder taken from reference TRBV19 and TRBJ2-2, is DGGITQSPKYLFRKEGQNVTLSCEQNLNHDAMYWYRQDPGQGLRLIYYSQIVNDFQKGDIAEGYSVSREKKESFPLTVTSAQKNPTAFYLCASSPYWPPGELFFGEGSRLTVL.

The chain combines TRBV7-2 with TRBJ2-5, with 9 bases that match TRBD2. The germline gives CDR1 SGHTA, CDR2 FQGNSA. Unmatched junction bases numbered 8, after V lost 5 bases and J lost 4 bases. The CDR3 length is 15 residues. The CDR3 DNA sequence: TGTGCCAGCAGCCCCAGGGCGGGAGGGGGAGAGACCCAGTACTTC. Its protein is CASSPRAGGGETQYF.

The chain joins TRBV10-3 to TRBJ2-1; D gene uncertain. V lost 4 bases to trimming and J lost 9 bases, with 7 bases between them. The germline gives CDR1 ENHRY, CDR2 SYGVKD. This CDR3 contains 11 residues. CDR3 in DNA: TGTGCCATCAGTGGGGGATTTGAGCAGTTCTTC. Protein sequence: CAISGGFEQFF.

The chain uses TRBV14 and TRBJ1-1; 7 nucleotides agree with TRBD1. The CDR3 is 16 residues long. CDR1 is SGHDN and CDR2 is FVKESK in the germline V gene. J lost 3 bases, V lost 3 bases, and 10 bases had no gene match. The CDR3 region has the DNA TGTGCCAGCAGCCATAACGCAGGGGGATTGGACACTGAAGCTTTCTTT. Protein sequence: CASSHNAGGLDTEAFF.

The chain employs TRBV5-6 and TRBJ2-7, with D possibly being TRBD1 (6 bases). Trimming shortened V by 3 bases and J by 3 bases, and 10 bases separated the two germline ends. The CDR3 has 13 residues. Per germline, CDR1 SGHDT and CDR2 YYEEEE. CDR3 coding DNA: TGTGCCAGCAGCTGGGGGCACCTCTACGAGCAGTACTTC. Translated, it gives CASSWGHLYEQYF. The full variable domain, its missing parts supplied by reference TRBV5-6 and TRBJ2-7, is DAGVTQSPTHLIKTRGQQVTLRCSPKSGHDTVSWYQQALGQGPQFIFQYYEEEERQRGNFPDRFSGHQFPNYSSELNVNALLLGDSALYLCASSWGHLYEQYFGPGTRLTVT.

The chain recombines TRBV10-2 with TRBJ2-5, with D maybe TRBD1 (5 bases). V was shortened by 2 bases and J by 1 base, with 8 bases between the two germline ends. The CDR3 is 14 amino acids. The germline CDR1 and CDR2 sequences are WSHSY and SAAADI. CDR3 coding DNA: TGCGCCAGCAGTGAGGGGGCTCTCCAAGAGACCCAGTACTTC. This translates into CASSEGALQETQYF.

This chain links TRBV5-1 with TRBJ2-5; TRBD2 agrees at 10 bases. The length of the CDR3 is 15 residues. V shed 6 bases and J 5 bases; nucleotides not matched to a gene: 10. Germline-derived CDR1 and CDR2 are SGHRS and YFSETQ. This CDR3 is CASTNQAGGLETQYF. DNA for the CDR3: TGCGCCAGCACTAATCAAGCGGGGGGGCTGGAGACCCAGTACTTC.

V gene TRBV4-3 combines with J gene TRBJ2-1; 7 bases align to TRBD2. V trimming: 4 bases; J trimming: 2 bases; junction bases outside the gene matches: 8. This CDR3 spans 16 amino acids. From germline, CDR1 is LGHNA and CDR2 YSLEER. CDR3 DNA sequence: TGCGCCAGCAGCCTATCGACTAGCTATACCTACAATGAGCAGTTCTTC. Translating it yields CASSLSTSYTYNEQFF.

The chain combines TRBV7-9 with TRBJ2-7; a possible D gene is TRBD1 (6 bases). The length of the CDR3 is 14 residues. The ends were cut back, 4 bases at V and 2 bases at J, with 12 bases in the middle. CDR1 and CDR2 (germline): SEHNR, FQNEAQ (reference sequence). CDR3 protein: CASSSGTRTYEQYF. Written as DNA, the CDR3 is TGTGCCAGCAGCTCCGGGACACGGACCTACGAGCAGTACTTC. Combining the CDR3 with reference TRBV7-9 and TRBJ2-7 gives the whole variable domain DTGVSQNPRHKITKRGQNVTFRCDPISEHNRLYWYRQTLGQGPEFLTYFQNEAQLEKSRLLSDRFSAERPKGSFSTLEIQRTEQGDSAMYLCASSSGTRTYEQYFGPGTRLTVT.

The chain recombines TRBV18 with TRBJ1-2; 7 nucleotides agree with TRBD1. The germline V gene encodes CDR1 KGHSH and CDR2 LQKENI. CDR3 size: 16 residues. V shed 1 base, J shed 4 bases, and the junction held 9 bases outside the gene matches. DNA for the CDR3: TGTGCCAGCTCACCACGCGCTTTACAGGGGACCTATGGCTACACCTTC. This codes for CASSPRALQGTYGYTF.

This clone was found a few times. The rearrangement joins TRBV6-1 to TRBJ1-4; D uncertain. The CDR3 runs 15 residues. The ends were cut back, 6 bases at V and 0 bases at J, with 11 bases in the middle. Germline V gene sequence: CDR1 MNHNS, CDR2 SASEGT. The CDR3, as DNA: TGTGCCAGCAGCCGAATGGGGTCAACTAATGAAAAACTGTTTTTT. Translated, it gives CASSRMGSTNEKLFF.

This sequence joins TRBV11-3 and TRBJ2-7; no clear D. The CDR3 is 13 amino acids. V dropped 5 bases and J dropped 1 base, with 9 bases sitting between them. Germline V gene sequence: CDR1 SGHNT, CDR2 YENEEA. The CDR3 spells CASSPGGSYEQYF. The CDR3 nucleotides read TGTGCCAGCAGCCCTGGCGGATCCTACGAGCAGTACTTC.

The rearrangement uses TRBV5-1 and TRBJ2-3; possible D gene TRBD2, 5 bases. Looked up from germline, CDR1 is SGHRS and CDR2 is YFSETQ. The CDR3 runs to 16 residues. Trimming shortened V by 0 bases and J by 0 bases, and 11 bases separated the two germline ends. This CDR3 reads CASSLERGISTDTQYF. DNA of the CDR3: TGCGCCAGCAGCTTGGAACGGGGAATAAGCACAGATACGCAGTATTTT.

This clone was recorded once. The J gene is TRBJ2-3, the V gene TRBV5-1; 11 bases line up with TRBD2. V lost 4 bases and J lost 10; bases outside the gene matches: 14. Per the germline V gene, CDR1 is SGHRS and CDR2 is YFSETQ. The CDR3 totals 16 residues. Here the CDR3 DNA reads TGCGCCAGCAGCCAACAATCACTAGCGGGGGAGACAGCGCAGTATTTT. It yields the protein CASSQQSLAGETAQYF. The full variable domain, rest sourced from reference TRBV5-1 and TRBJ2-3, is KAGVTQTPRYLIKTRGQQVTLSCSPISGHRSVSWYQQTPGQGLQFLFEYFSETQRNKGNFPGRFSGRQFSNSRSEMNVSTLELGDSALYLCASSQQSLAGETAQYFGPGTRLTVL.

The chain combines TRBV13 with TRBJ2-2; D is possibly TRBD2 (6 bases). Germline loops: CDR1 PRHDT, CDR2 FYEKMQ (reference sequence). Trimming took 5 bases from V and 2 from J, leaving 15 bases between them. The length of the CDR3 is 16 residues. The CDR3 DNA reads TGTGCCAGCAGCGAAGACCGGGACTCCAACACCGGGGAGCTGTTTTTT. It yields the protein CASSEDRDSNTGELFF.